This note documents a single T cell receptor beta chain sequence. Its antigen remains unidentified. The record originates from a study of cytomegalovirus exposure and HLA in healthy donors. Broader study findings: A later look showed TCR association rates differing by HLA locus, highest for DRB1 and lowest for HLA-C.

V gave up 7 bases and J gave up 6 bases, with 17 bases separating them. The germline V gene encodes CDR1 SGHKS and CDR2 YYEKEE (reference sequence). The CDR3 loop spans 14 amino acids. Primers for the PCR totalled 60 Vbeta and 13 Jbeta. Sequenced by immunoSEQ multiplex PCR; TCRdb stores in-frame clones only, minus some. Its table records 100,000 to 150,000 clones. The origin of this receptor is a woman in her thirties or forties in good health and CMV-seronegative. Sequences were obtained from PBMCs. The genes are TRBV5-5 and TRBJ1-5; D might be TRBD1 (5 bases). Here the CDR3 reads CASGTVGGSQPQHF. The DNA for the CDR3 is TGTGCCAGCGGCACTGTCGGGGGGAGTCAGCCCCAGCATTTT.